Listed below are T cell receptor beta chains from one sample, sequenced in a study of shared clonotypes between healthy human individuals. The table came from immunoSEQ multiplex PCR; TCRdb's copy has only in-frame clones and leaves some out. The sample has 2 million to 2.5 million clones; more than 85% are singletons. The sequenced material came from naive CD4+ T cells from PBMCs. The receptors shown here come from a man aged 18 to 35 in good health. Some clones in this sample may be carry-over from other donors' samples. The CDR3 runs from the conserved cysteine through the conserved F or W. Fields, in order: V gene, CDR3 protein.

TRBV12-5	CASGLGMGRQYF
TRBV5-8	CASSSGTSGSRNQETQYF
TRBV5-1	CASSRDSGLTQRTDTQYF
TRBV28	CASRNPGPWEEQYF
TRBV6-5	CASSYPGGTEAFF
TRBV28	CASSSMSGGRYF
TRBV5-1	CASSNEDTQYF
TRBV11-3	CASSWTATGELFF
TRBV7-3	CASSPNRGDTQYF
TRBV27	CASSLAQEGNIQYF
TRBV5-1	CASSLGSRGDEQFF
TRBV28	CASSEQGEKLFF
TRBV28	CASTVGYNEQFF
TRBV18	CASSPSLTGAGANEKLFF
TRBV10-1	CASSPFARGKTQYF
TRBV2	CASRTAPRGGYTF